The 14 T cell receptor beta chains reported below all come from one sample, sequenced in a study of shared clonotypes between healthy human individuals. CD8 cells regarded as naive lacked CD45RO, were positively chosen for CCR7, and omitted terminally differentiated effector memory CD45RA+ cells. Assay used: immunoSEQ multiplex PCR; TCRdb lists only in-frame clones, some missing. The table shows over 2 million clones, with over 85% occurring only once. Sequencing input: naive CD8+ T cells sorted from blood. Every receptor here comes from a man in his late teens or twenties in good health.

The table lists this clone with a count of one. This sequence joins TRBV27 and TRBJ1-5, with no clear D. V was clipped by 8 bases and J by 0 bases, with 23 bases between them. The CDR3 contains 18 residues. The germline V gene encodes CDR1 MNHEY and CDR2 SMNVEV (reference sequence). The CDR3 region has the DNA TGTGCCAGCGGCTCCCGATATTGGCAGCTGATTAGCAATCAGCCCCAGCATTTT. The encoded protein is CASGSRYWQLISNQPQHF.

This chain links TRBV13 with TRBJ1-2, with a tentative D call TRBD1 (6 bases). Germline loops: CDR1 PRHDT, CDR2 FYEKMQ (reference sequence). Trimming left V 1 base short and J 8 bases short, with 14 bases between. The CDR3 is 14 amino acids. CDR3 nucleotides: TGTGCCAGCAGCTTAGTGGGGGGCGGAGAAGGCTACACCTTC. It yields the protein CASSLVGGGEGYTF.

J is TRBJ2-3 and V is TRBV9; TRBD2 aligns across 8 bases. Trimming at V came to 0 bases and at J to 2 bases, leaving 5 bases not matched to a gene. The CDR3 totals 16 residues. Germline V CDR1 and CDR2: SGDLS, YYNGEE. CDR3 bases: TGTGCCAGCAGCGTAGTAGGTAGCGGGGTCACAGATACGCAGTATTTT. It specifies CASSVVGSGVTDTQYF.

The CDR3 sequence: CASSAATGFGGELFF. The CDR3 DNA follows: TGTGCCAGCAGCGCTGCTACGGGGTTCGGCGGGGAGCTGTTTTTT. The V call is TRBV5-6, the J call TRBJ2-2, with TRBD2 as a possible D gene (5 bases). There are 15 residues in the CDR3. Germline CDR1 and CDR2: SGHDT and YYEEEE. Trimming left V 4 bases short and J 7 bases short, with 17 bases between.

The count of this clone is one. CDR3 sequence: CASSESTGDEQYF. The DNA of the CDR3 is TGCGCCAGCAGTGAGTCGACGGGGGACGAGCAGTACTTC. The chain is built from TRBV10-1 and TRBJ2-7; TRBD2 is a possible D gene (6 bases). The CDR3 is 13 amino acids. CDR1 and CDR2 from the germline V gene are WNHNN and SYGVQD (reference sequence). V shed 0 bases and J shed 5 bases, with 8 bases lying between them.

The V and J genes are TRBV6-5 and TRBJ2-7, with D possibly TRBD2 on 6 matching bases. This CDR3 has 13 residues. Trimming left V 0 bases short and J 6 bases short, with 9 bases between. Germline V gene sequence: CDR1 MNHEY, CDR2 SVGAGI. The CDR3 protein is CASSYSPGAEQYF. The CDR3 coding sequence is TGTGCCAGCAGTTACTCGCCGGGAGCCGAGCAGTACTTC.

The chain couples TRBV10-3 to TRBJ1-5; tentatively, D is TRBD1 (6 bases). Between the trimmed V and J ends, which lost 4 bases and 3 bases, there was a span of 13 bases. This CDR3 has 15 amino acids. Germline-derived CDR1 and CDR2 are ENHRY and SYGVKD. As DNA, the CDR3 is TGTGCCATCAGTGCCGACGGGGGCTCCAATCAGCCCCAGCATTTT. Encoded protein: CAISADGGSNQPQHF.

This rearrangement joins TRBV9 to TRBJ2-1, with 14 bases matching TRBD2. J was trimmed by 6 bases and V by 3 bases; bases with no gene match: 2. The CDR3 runs 15 residues. Germline V lookup: CDR1 SGDLS, CDR2 YYNGEE. The CDR3 coding sequence is TGTGCCAGCAGCGAGGGACTAGCGGGGGTCAATGAGCAGTTCTTC. This gives the protein CASSEGLAGVNEQFF.

This CDR3 reads CAIHDRREDTEAFF. The DNA of the CDR3 is TGTGCCATCCACGACCGCAGAGAGGACACTGAAGCTTTCTTT. The chain is built from TRBV6-4 and TRBJ1-1; D is ambiguous. V lost 10 bases to trimming and J lost 3 bases, with 18 bases between them. This CDR3 contains 14 residues. Germline lookup yields CDR1 MRHNA and CDR2 SNTAGT.

This chain connects TRBV28 to TRBJ2-1; tentative D call: TRBD1 (5 bases). The germline V gene has CDR1 MDHEN and CDR2 SYDVKM. The CDR3 loop spans 16 amino acids. V was trimmed by 6 bases and J by 4 bases, leaving 19 bases between them. The chain's CDR3 is CASSTLHEGEYNEQFF. The CDR3 nucleotides are TGTGCCAGCAGCACACTCCACGAAGGGGAATACAATGAGCAGTTCTTC.

This rearrangement joins TRBV23-1 to TRBJ1-2; no reliable D call. TRBV23-1 is an ORF, and what it does is uncertain. V lost 0 bases and J lost 2, with 7 bases in between. CDR3 length: 14 residues. CDR3 loop: CASSQSVANYGYTF. As DNA, the CDR3 is TGCGCCAGCAGTCAATCGGTGGCAAACTATGGCTACACCTTC.

The V gene is TRBV6-1, the J gene TRBJ1-1; D is uncertain. Looked up from germline, CDR1 is MNHNS and CDR2 is SASEGT. This CDR3 is built from 10 residues. CDR3 sequence (DNA): TGTGCGAGCGGAGCGACAGAAGCTTTCTTT. This codes for CASGATEAFF.

This rearrangement joins TRBV2 to TRBJ2-7; TRBD2 is a possible D gene (5 bases). This CDR3 contains 15 residues. Germline loops: CDR1 SNHLY, CDR2 FYNNEI. With 2 bases removed from V and 0 bases from J, the gap between germline ends came to 11 bases. The CDR3 DNA follows: TGTGCCAGCAGTGAACCGGTAGCGCACTCCTACGAGCAGTACTTC. It specifies CASSEPVAHSYEQYF. Complete variable domain (other parts from reference TRBV2 and TRBJ2-7): EPEVTQTPSHQVTQMGQEVILRCVPISNHLYFYWYRQILGQKVEFLVSFYNNEISEKSEIFDDQFSVERPDGSNFTLKIRSTKLEDSAMYFCASSEPVAHSYEQYFGPGTRLTVT.

The chain recombines TRBV11-2 with TRBJ2-3, with 11 bases aligning to TRBD2. The V and J ends lost 4 bases and 4 bases, in that order; junction bases with no gene match: 7. The V gene's germline CDR1 is SGHAT and CDR2 FQNNGV. The CDR3 contains 16 residues. This CDR3 is CASSSASGGTPDTQYF. CDR3 in DNA: TGTGCCAGCAGCTCCGCTAGCGGGGGGACCCCAGATACGCAGTATTTT.